Shown below are 28 T cell receptor beta chains from a single sample sequenced in a study of blood T cell repertoires in COVID-19. Repertoires were generated with immunoSEQ multiplex PCR, while TCRdb's copy carries only in-frame clones and drops some. Among over 200,000 clones listed, 84% were seen once. The specimen was peripheral blood. The source is a man aged 40-49 years who had recovered from COVID-19.

This clone was observed a few times. The genes are TRBV30 and TRBJ1-1; 9 positions agree with TRBD1. V was clipped by 4 bases and J by 1 base; unmatched bases: 16. Germline V gene lookup returns CDR1 GTSNPN and CDR2 SVGIG (reference sequence). The CDR3 totals 18 residues. The CDR3 nucleotides read TGTGCCTGGATCCTATTTGGAGACAGGGGGAAAAAGAACACTGAAGCTTTCTTT. Translated: CAWILFGDRGKKNTEAFF.

The rearrangement links TRBV4-1 to TRBJ1-4; D may be TRBD1 (5 bases). CDR3 length: 15 residues. The germline gives CDR1 MGHRA, CDR2 YSYEKL. Trimming stripped 1 base from V and 8 bases from J, with 14 bases between. Here the CDR3 reads CASSQGIQEYEKLFF. In nucleotides, the CDR3 is TGCGCCAGCAGCCAAGGCATACAGGAATACGAAAAACTGTTTTTT.

This chain links TRBV6-1 with TRBJ2-7, with D tentatively TRBD1 (5 bases). Trimming took off 2 bases at V and 10 bases at J, with 15 bases between the two ends. Germline V CDR1 and CDR2: MNHNS, SASEGT. This CDR3 is built from 13 residues. CDR3 DNA: TGTGCCAGCAGTGAAACCGGCAGGGTGTATCAGTACTTC. Residues: CASSETGRVYQYF.

The chain joins TRBV6-5 to TRBJ1-2; 10 bases line up with TRBD1. Germline V gives CDR1 MNHEY, CDR2 SVGAGI. J was trimmed by 7 bases and V by 5 bases; bases with no gene match: 4. The CDR3 sequence is 13 residues long. CDR3 loop: CASSQTGGIGYTF. CDR3 nucleotides: TGTGCCAGCAGTCAGACAGGGGGCATTGGCTACACCTTC.

This clone was found once. The chain recombines TRBV2 with TRBJ1-5; 9 bases are a match to TRBD1. The CDR3 contains 14 residues. The germline V gene has CDR1 SNHLY and CDR2 FYNNEI. After removal of 6 bases from V and 4 bases from J, the junction contained 4 bases not matched to a gene. CDR3: CASRRDRDNQPQHF. In DNA, the CDR3 is TGTGCCAGCAGGAGGGACAGGGATAATCAGCCCCAGCATTTT.

V usage is TRBV6-6 and J usage is TRBJ1-4; D is uncertain. There are 14 residues in the CDR3. Between the trimmed V and J ends, which lost 6 bases and 8 bases, there was a span of 16 bases. The V gene's germline CDR1 is MNHNY and CDR2 SVGAGI (reference sequence). The CDR3 loop is CASSSDAGGEKLFF. CDR3 in DNA: TGTGCCAGCAGCTCTGACGCGGGAGGGGAAAAACTGTTTTTT.

The rearrangement uses TRBV30 and TRBJ2-7; a weak D match, TRBD1 (7 bases). The CDR3 consists of 14 residues. V lost 0 bases and J 5 bases, leaving 14 bases between the germline ends. Germline CDR1 and CDR2: GTSNPN and SVGIG (reference sequence). CDR3 region: CAWSVKGAGNEQYF. The CDR3 DNA sequence: TGTGCCTGGAGTGTAAAGGGGGCGGGGAACGAGCAGTACTTC.

This chain connects TRBV7-8 to TRBJ1-4, with 8 bases lining up with TRBD1. J gave up 7 bases and V 5 bases, and 12 bases lay outside the gene matches. CDR3 length: 16 residues. Germline V CDR1 and CDR2: SGHVS, FQNEAQ. In DNA, the CDR3 is TGTGCCAGCAGCATAAATTCAGGGGGCAGGGGTGAAAAACTGTTTTTT. Translating it yields CASSINSGGRGEKLFF.

Comments on this clone: Distinct nucleotide sequences in the sample also encode this CDR3. The J gene is TRBJ2-3, the V gene TRBV6-2 or TRBV6-3; 7 nucleotides agree with TRBD2. V was clipped by 1 base and J by 1 base; unmatched bases: 2. The CDR3 loop spans 15 amino acids. Germline CDR1 MNHEY, CDR2 SVGEGT. CDR3 in DNA: TGTGCCAGCAGTTACTGGGCGGGGGGCACAGATACGCAGTATTTT. Its translation: CASSYWAGGTDTQYF.

The chain joins TRBV30 to TRBJ2-5, with 11 bases aligning to TRBD2. This CDR3 contains 16 residues. The V gene's germline CDR1 is GTSNPN and CDR2 SVGIG (reference sequence). With 1 base clipped from V and 7 bases from J, the junction kept 11 bases outside the gene matches. The CDR3 DNA follows: TGTGCCTGGAGTGCGCGACTAGCGGGGCCTCTAGGGACCCAGTACTTC. Its protein is CAWSARLAGPLGTQYF.

This chain links TRBV2 with TRBJ2-1; TRBD2 agrees at 7 bases. The CDR3 contains 15 residues. CDR1 SNHLY and CDR2 FYNNEI come from the germline V gene. V was pared by 7 bases and J by 0 bases, with 6 bases of the junction left unmatched. CDR3 residues: CASILAIHSYNEQFF. CDR3 coding DNA: TGTGCCAGCATACTAGCGATCCACTCCTACAATGAGCAGTTCTTC.

The chain couples TRBV13 to TRBJ1-1, with 8 nucleotides matching TRBD1. Per germline, CDR1 PRHDT and CDR2 FYEKMQ (reference sequence). V shed 5 bases and J 5 bases; nucleotides not matched to a gene: 7. CDR3 length: 14 residues. The CDR3 DNA sequence: TGTGCCAGCAGCCCCTTGACAGGGGTAACTGAAGCTTTCTTT. Its translation: CASSPLTGVTEAFF. Using reference TRBV13 and TRBJ1-1 for the parts outside the CDR3, the full variable domain is AAGVIQSPRHLIKEKRETATLKCYPIPRHDTVYWYQQGPGQDPQFLISFYEKMQSDKGSIPDRFSAQQFSDYHSELNMSSLELGDSALYFCASSPLTGVTEAFFGQGTRLTVV.

V and J are TRBV7-9 and TRBJ2-7; possibly TRBD2 for D (6 bases). With 0 bases removed from V and 3 bases from J, the gap between germline ends came to 15 bases. Looked up from germline, CDR1 is SEHNR and CDR2 is FQNEAQ (reference sequence). The CDR3 runs to 16 residues. CDR3 DNA: TGTGCCAGCAGCTTAGCTAGGGGAGGACTTATCTACGAGCAGTACTTC. Residues: CASSLARGGLIYEQYF. The variable domain in full, with the rest retrieved from reference TRBV7-9 and TRBJ2-7, is DTGVSQNPRHKITKRGQNVTFRCDPISEHNRLYWYRQTLGQGPEFLTYFQNEAQLEKSRLLSDRFSAERPKGSFSTLEIQRTEQGDSAMYLCASSLARGGLIYEQYFGPGTRLTVT.

This clone came up a few times. CDR3 region: CASTHTGGYGSGANVLTF. CDR3 sequence (DNA): TGTGCCAGTACCCATACAGGGGGGTACGGCTCTGGGGCCAACGTCCTGACTTTC. The chain is built from TRBV25-1 and TRBJ2-6; 8 nucleotides agree with TRBD1. This CDR3 has 18 residues. With V trimmed by 9 bases and J by 0 bases, 13 bases remained unmatched. CDR1 and CDR2 from the germline V gene are MGHDK and SYGVNS.

The chain has TRBV12-3 or TRBV12-4 and TRBJ1-2, with D uncertain. Deletions cut 6 bases from V and 2 bases from J, with 7 bases between. The length of the CDR3 is 12 residues. CDR3 loop: CASRPGNYGYTF. In DNA form, the CDR3 reads TGTGCCAGCAGGCCGGGAAACTATGGCTACACCTTC.

This clone was recorded at least ten times. The chain couples TRBV13 to TRBJ1-3; D remains unclear. This CDR3 contains 13 residues. Germline CDR1 reads PRHDT; CDR2 reads FYEKMQ (reference sequence). V lost 4 bases and J lost 1, with 5 bases in between. The DNA for the CDR3 is TGTGCCAGCAGCTCCGAGTCTGGAAACACCATATATTTT. Translation: CASSSESGNTIYF. The full variable domain, its missing parts supplied by reference TRBV13 and TRBJ1-3, is AAGVIQSPRHLIKEKRETATLKCYPIPRHDTVYWYQQGPGQDPQFLISFYEKMQSDKGSIPDRFSAQQFSDYHSELNMSSLELGDSALYFCASSSESGNTIYFGEGSWLTVV.

This rearrangement joins TRBV19 to TRBJ2-3; 8 bases align to TRBD2. V was pared by 4 bases and J by 0 bases, with 3 bases of the junction left unmatched. The CDR3 is 15 residues long. Germline V gene sequence: CDR1 LNHDA, CDR2 SQIVND (reference sequence). For the CDR3, the DNA is TGTGCCAGTAGTACCCGGGGGGGGAGCACAGATACGCAGTATTTT. Protein: CASSTRGGSTDTQYF.

V and J are TRBV5-4 and TRBJ1-1; TRBD1 matches at 10 bases. The length of the CDR3 is 15 residues. V lost 4 bases and J lost 5; bases outside the gene matches: 8. From germline, CDR1 is SGHNT and CDR2 YYREEE (reference sequence). In nucleotides, the CDR3 is TGTGCCAGCAGCCCCCCCGGGACAGGGGTGACTGAAGCTTTCTTT. Protein sequence: CASSPPGTGVTEAFF.

The chain combines TRBV11-3 with TRBJ1-1; no definite D call. Trimming cost V 0 bases and J 14 bases, with 16 bases left between them. CDR1 is SGHNT and CDR2 is YENEEA in the germline V gene. CDR3 size: 13 residues. CDR3 in DNA: TGTGCCAGCAGCTTAGATCTACGACGGAGCTTATTCTTT. This gives the protein CASSLDLRRSLFF.

The chain uses TRBV4-3 and TRBJ2-2, with TRBD2 as a possible D gene (6 bases). Germline loops: CDR1 LGHNA, CDR2 YSLEER. Trimming took 0 bases from V and 6 from J, leaving 8 bases between them. This CDR3 is 14 amino acids long. Here the CDR3 reads CASSQDGEAGELFF. In nucleotides, the CDR3 is TGCGCCAGCAGCCAAGATGGGGAGGCCGGGGAGCTGTTTTTT.

This clone was observed once. In DNA, the CDR3 is TGTGCCTGGACCGCAGGGGTTTTGGACACTGAAGCTTTCTTT. Translating gives CAWTAGVLDTEAFF. The V call is TRBV30, the J call TRBJ1-1, with D possibly TRBD1 on 6 matching bases. The CDR3 loop spans 14 amino acids. Germline V gene sequence: CDR1 GTSNPN, CDR2 SVGIG (reference sequence). The V gene lost 4 bases and the J gene lost 3 bases, with 15 bases spanning the gap.

The chain combines TRBV7-8 with TRBJ2-7, with 11 bases identical to TRBD2. Trimming took 5 bases from V and 0 from J; bases not matched to a gene: 6. This CDR3 region has 16 residues. Germline CDR1 SGHVS, CDR2 FQNEAQ. CDR3 nucleotides: TGTGCCAGCAGCAGCCGGGGACTAGCGGCCTCCTACGAGCAGTACTTC. Amino acid sequence: CASSSRGLAASYEQYF.

The V call is TRBV23-1, the J call TRBJ2-1; possible D gene TRBD1, 5 bases. TRBV23-1 is an ORF for which the function is uncertain. This CDR3 comprises 15 residues. V was cut by 6 bases and J by 0 bases, with 12 bases left in between. CDR3 coding DNA: TGCGCCAGCAGCCTCAGGGCTAGCTCCTACAATGAGCAGTTCTTC. Translated: CASSLRASSYNEQFF.

V gene TRBV5-5 combines with J gene TRBJ1-5; TRBD1 matches 8 bases. CDR1 is SGHKS and CDR2 is YYEKEE in the germline V gene (reference sequence). The V and J ends lost 1 base and 1 base, in that order; junction bases with no gene match: 7. The CDR3 totals 17 residues. In DNA form, the CDR3 reads TGTGCCAGCAGCTTGACAGGGGGTGGGCTGAGCAATCAGCCCCAGCATTTT. Amino acid sequence: CASSLTGGGLSNQPQHF. The whole variable domain, remainder taken from reference TRBV5-5 and TRBJ1-5, is DAGVTQSPTHLIKTRGQQVTLRCSPISGHKSVSWYQQVLGQGPQFIFQYYEKEERGRGNFPDRFSARQFPNYSSELNVNALLLGDSALYLCASSLTGGGLSNQPQHFGDGTRLSIL.

About this clone: One end of the junction varies from germline; a read error may be responsible. The CDR3 loop reads CAIGNGDTGLF. The DNA of the CDR3 is TGTGCCATCGGTAACGGGGACACCGGCCTCTTC. The chain is built from TRBV10-3 and TRBJ2-7; the D gene is possibly TRBD1 (6 bases). The CDR3 totals 11 residues. Germline-derived CDR1 and CDR2 are ENHRY and SYGVKD.

The J gene is TRBJ2-1, the V gene TRBV12-2; whether TRBD1, the table's D call, matches the DNA was not checked. TRBV12-2 is given as a pseudogene. The CDR3 has 18 residues. CDR3 protein: CASRLVKGGARAHNEQFF. CDR3 nucleotide sequence: TGTGCAAGTCGCTTAGTTAAGGGTGGGGCGCGCGCCCACAATGAGCAGTTCTTC.

The chain has TRBV10-3 and TRBJ2-5, with TRBD1 as a possible D gene (6 bases). Trimming stripped 4 bases from V and 1 base from J, with 10 bases between. Per germline, CDR1 ENHRY and CDR2 SYGVKD. The CDR3 sequence is 14 residues long. CDR3 region: CAISGNRAQETQYF. The DNA for the CDR3 is TGTGCCATCAGTGGGAACAGGGCCCAAGAGACCCAGTACTTC.

The V and J genes are TRBV6-6 and TRBJ1-1, with a possible D match to TRBD1 (6 bases). Trimming shortened V by 6 bases and J by 9 bases, and 17 bases separated the two germline ends. The CDR3 is made up of 13 amino acids. CDR1 is MNHNY and CDR2 is SVGAGI in the germline V gene (reference sequence). The CDR3 DNA sequence: TGTGCCAGCAGCACACAGGACAGAAATAAAGCTTTCTTT. It translates to CASSTQDRNKAFF.